Listed below are T cell receptor beta chains from one sample, sequenced in a study of CD8 T cells in ankylosing spondylitis. MiXCR, applied by TCRdb to the 5' RACE reads, yields one record per CDR3 protein. The sample records tens of thousands of distinct CDR3 sequences, 5.3% being singletons. The specimen sequenced was blood, either unsorted or a sorted T cell fraction (not recorded which). These receptors were collected from a male donor with ankylosing spondylitis or in good health (not recorded which). The CDR3 runs from the conserved cysteine through the conserved F or W. Fields, in order: J gene, clone size, D gene, V gene, CDR3 DNA, CDR3 protein. The D gene is left open where the match is weak. Clone size is given for some rows only: seen once, a few or many times, or a class if the clone is expanded.

j_call: TRBJ2-2; clone_size: many; d_call: TRBD1; v_call: TRBV18; cdr3_nt: TGTGCCAGCTCACCACCGACAGGGGGAATCACCGGGGAGCTGTTTTTT; cdr3_aa: CASSPPTGGITGELFF
j_call: TRBJ2-3; clone_size: many; d_call: TRBD2; v_call: TRBV3-1; cdr3_nt: TGTGCCAGCAGCCAAGAGTCTAGCGGGGATACGCAGTATTTT; cdr3_aa: CASSQESSGDTQYF
j_call: TRBJ1-3; clone_size: many; d_call: .; v_call: TRBV5-1; cdr3_nt: TGCGCCAGCAGCCCTCCTACAGGAAACACCATATATTTT; cdr3_aa: CASSPPTGNTIYF
j_call: TRBJ2-5; clone_size: many; d_call: .; v_call: TRBV4-2; cdr3_nt: TGTGCCAGCAGCCTCGGGGGGCCCCAAGAGACCCAGTACTTC; cdr3_aa: CASSLGGPQETQYF
j_call: TRBJ2-3; clone_size: many; d_call: TRBD2; v_call: TRBV7-2; cdr3_nt: TGTGCCAGCAGCTCCGTCCCTTCTAGCGGAGGAGCGCAGTATTTT; cdr3_aa: CASSSVPSSGGAQYF
j_call: TRBJ1-5; clone_size: many; d_call: .; v_call: TRBV5-1; cdr3_nt: TGCGCCAGCAGCTGGGACGGAGATAGCAATCAGCCCCAGCATTTT; cdr3_aa: CASSWDGDSNQPQHF
j_call: TRBJ1-2; clone_size: many; d_call: .; v_call: TRBV7-9; cdr3_nt: TGTGCCAGCAGCCCGCAGGGAACCTATGGCTACACCTTC; cdr3_aa: CASSPQGTYGYTF
j_call: TRBJ2-1; clone_size: many; d_call: .; v_call: TRBV2; cdr3_nt: TGTGCCAGCAGTCAGGGGGGGCGTGAGCAGTTCTTC; cdr3_aa: CASSQGGREQFF
j_call: TRBJ1-1; clone_size: many; d_call: .; v_call: TRBV11-2; cdr3_nt: TGTGCCAGCAGCTTAGAACAGCAGGGTGAAGCTTTCTTT; cdr3_aa: CASSLEQQGEAFF
j_call: TRBJ1-1; clone_size: many; d_call: .; v_call: TRBV5-1; cdr3_nt: TGCGCCAGCAGCTTTAACGGGGGCACTGAAGCTTTCTTT; cdr3_aa: CASSFNGGTEAFF
j_call: TRBJ1-2; clone_size: many; d_call: .; v_call: TRBV10-2; cdr3_nt: TGCGCCAGCAACCTTTTAAACTATGGCTACACCTTC; cdr3_aa: CASNLLNYGYTF
j_call: TRBJ2-3; clone_size: many; d_call: .; v_call: TRBV5-5; cdr3_nt: TGTGCCAGCAGTTCTTTCGGGGTTCCCGTTCCCACAGATACGCAGTATTTT; cdr3_aa: CASSSFGVPVPTDTQYF
j_call: TRBJ2-3; clone_size: many; d_call: .; v_call: TRBV24-1; cdr3_nt: TGTGCCACCAGTGACTGGACAGTTGGCGATACGCAGTATTTT; cdr3_aa: CATSDWTVGDTQYF
j_call: TRBJ2-5; clone_size: many; d_call: .; v_call: TRBV14; cdr3_nt: TGTGCCAGCAGCCAAGAGGGAGGACGGAGGACCCAGTACTTC; cdr3_aa: CASSQEGGRRTQYF
j_call: TRBJ1-3; clone_size: .; d_call: TRBD1; v_call: TRBV3-1; cdr3_nt: TGTGCCAGCAGCCCAGTCGACCGGGACAGGGGCTCTGGAAACACCATATATTTT; cdr3_aa: CASSPVDRDRGSGNTIYF
j_call: TRBJ2-2; clone_size: many; d_call: .; v_call: TRBV19; cdr3_nt: TGTGCCAGTAGTATAGATGGCGTAGGGACCGGGGAGCTGTTTTTT; cdr3_aa: CASSIDGVGTGELFF
j_call: TRBJ1-6; clone_size: many; d_call: .; v_call: TRBV15; cdr3_nt: TGTGCCACCAGCAGAGAGTGGGGGGCGGATTCACCCCTCCACTTT; cdr3_aa: CATSREWGADSPLHF
j_call: TRBJ2-3; clone_size: many; d_call: TRBD2; v_call: TRBV3-1; cdr3_nt: TGTGCCAGCAATCTAGCGGGGGGAACAGATACGCAGTATTTT; cdr3_aa: CASNLAGGTDTQYF
j_call: TRBJ1-4; clone_size: many; d_call: .; v_call: TRBV7-8; cdr3_nt: TGTGCCAGCAGCTTAGCGGGCGGTGAAAAACTGTTTTTT; cdr3_aa: CASSLAGGEKLFF